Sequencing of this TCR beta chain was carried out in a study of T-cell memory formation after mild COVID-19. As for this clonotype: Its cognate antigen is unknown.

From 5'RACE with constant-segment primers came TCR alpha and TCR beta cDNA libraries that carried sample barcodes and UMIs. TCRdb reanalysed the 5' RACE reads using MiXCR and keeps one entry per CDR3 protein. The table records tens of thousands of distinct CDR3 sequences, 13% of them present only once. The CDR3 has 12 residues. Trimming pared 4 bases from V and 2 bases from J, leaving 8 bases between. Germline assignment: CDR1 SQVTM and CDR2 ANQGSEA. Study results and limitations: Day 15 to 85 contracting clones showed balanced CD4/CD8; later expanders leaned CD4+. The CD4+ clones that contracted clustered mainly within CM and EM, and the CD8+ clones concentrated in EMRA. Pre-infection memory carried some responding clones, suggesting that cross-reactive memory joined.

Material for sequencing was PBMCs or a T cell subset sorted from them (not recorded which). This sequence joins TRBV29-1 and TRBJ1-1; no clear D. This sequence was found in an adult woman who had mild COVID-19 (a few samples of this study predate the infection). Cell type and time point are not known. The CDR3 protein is CSVGASNTEAFF. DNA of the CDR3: TGCAGCGTTGGGGCCTCCAACACTGAAGCTTTCTTT. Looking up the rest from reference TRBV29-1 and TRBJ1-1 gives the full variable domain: SAVISQKPSRDICQRGTSLTIQCQVDSQVTMMFWYRQQPGQSLTLIATANQGSEATYESGFVIDKFPISRPNLTFSTLTVSNMSPEDSSIYLCSVGASNTEAFFGQGTRLTVV.